The 22 T cell receptor beta chains below all came from one sample that was sequenced in a study of T cells in Graves' hyperthyroidism and ophthalmopathy. TCR beta CDR3 sequences were amplified from RNA transcripts. HTBI primers drove first-round RT-PCR of the TCR CDR3. MiXCR was run by TCRdb on the multiplex PCR reads, yielding one entry per CDR3 protein. The sample contains about 53,000 distinct CDR3 sequences, around 50% of which appear only once. The sequenced sample was blood. These receptors were taken from a woman aged 25 to 45 with Graves' ophthalmopathy.

This clonotype was counted many times. The chain combines TRBV19 with TRBJ1-2, with D possibly matching TRBD1 (6 bases). Germline V CDR1 and CDR2: LNHDA, SQIVND (reference sequence). V dropped 6 bases and J dropped 4 bases, with 12 bases sitting between them. This CDR3 region has 13 residues. CDR3 sequence reads: CASREDRSYGYTF. The CDR3 coding sequence is TGTGCCAGTAGGGAGGACAGAAGCTATGGCTACACCTTC.

The chain combines TRBV11-2 with TRBJ2-3, with 7 bases identical to TRBD2. The length of the CDR3 is 15 residues. Trimming took 1 base from V and 0 from J; bases not matched to a gene: 1. CDR1 is SGHAT, CDR2 FQNNGV, per germline. DNA of the CDR3: TGTGCCAGCAGCTTAGTTAGCGGGAGCACAGATACGCAGTATTTT. Protein product: CASSLVSGSTDTQYF.

This clonotype has ten or more counts. The chain recombines TRBV2 with TRBJ2-1; TRBD1 agrees at 9 bases. Germline values: CDR1 SNHLY, CDR2 FYNNEI. Germline trimming cut 6 bases from V and 8 bases from J; bases unmatched to any gene: 8. The length of the CDR3 is 14 residues. This CDR3 reads CASSLTGGVDEQFF. The CDR3 coding sequence is TGTGCCAGCAGCCTGACAGGGGGTGTCGATGAGCAGTTCTTC. The complete variable domain, with remaining parts taken from reference TRBV2 and TRBJ2-1, reads EPEVTQTPSHQVTQMGQEVILRCVPISNHLYFYWYRQILGQKVEFLVSFYNNEISEKSEIFDDQFSVERPDGSNFTLKIRSTKLEDSAMYFCASSLTGGVDEQFFGPGTRLTVL.

Notes on this clonotype: The CDR3 end shows no conserved phenylalanine or tryptophan, and so a read error is likely. The DNA is omitted, as the CDR3 cannot be located on it reliably, and the CDR3 follows TCRdb's listing. The chain employs TRBV27 and TRBJ2-2; TRBD2 is the table's D call, not checked against the DNA. The CDR3 sequence runs 12 residues, both termini included. In germline, CDR1 is MNHEY, CDR2 SMNVEV (reference sequence). This chain's CDR3 is CASSGLVGELFI.

In this sample, this clonotype turned up once. The rearrangement uses TRBV10-3 and TRBJ2-7; 8 bases agree with TRBD1. Per the germline V gene, CDR1 is ENHRY and CDR2 is SYGVKD. V gave up 6 bases and J gave up 1 base; unmatched junction bases: 2. The CDR3 has 13 residues. Written as DNA, the CDR3 is TGTGCCATCAGGACAGGGGTTTCCTACGAGCAGTACTTC. This codes for CAIRTGVSYEQYF.

This clonotype has just a few counts. Relative to the germline gene, one junction end is altered; a read error may explain this. V and J are TRBV6-6 and TRBJ2-7; 8 nucleotides align to TRBD1. Looked up from germline, CDR1 is MNHNY and CDR2 is SVGAGI (reference sequence). This CDR3 is 15 amino acids long. The CDR3 DNA reads as TGTGCCAGCAGTAGCCGGGACAGGATCTCCTACGGGCAGTACTTC. This translates into CASSSRDRISYGQYF.

This clonotype has more than one count but fewer than ten. The V gene is TRBV18, the J gene TRBJ1-1, with D hard to call. The CDR3 totals 14 residues. Per germline, CDR1 KGHSH and CDR2 LQKENI. V shed 5 bases and J shed 1 base, with 11 bases lying between them. CDR3 DNA sequence: TGTGCCAGCTCAGGGGAAGGGCCGAACACTGAAGCTTTCTTT. Translating gives CASSGEGPNTEAFF.

This clonotype was seen at least ten times. The chain couples TRBV5-1 to TRBJ2-7, with TRBD2 matching 8 bases. With V trimmed by 6 bases and J by 3 bases, 2 bases remained unmatched. CDR3 length: 12 residues. Germline V gene lookup returns CDR1 SGHRS and CDR2 YFSETQ. The CDR3 nucleotides read TGCGCCAGCACGGGGGGGCACTACGAGCAGTACTTC. Residues: CASTGGHYEQYF. Together with reference TRBV5-1 and TRBJ2-7, the CDR3 gives the full variable domain: KAGVTQTPRYLIKTRGQQVTLSCSPISGHRSVSWYQQTPGQGLQFLFEYFSETQRNKGNFPGRFSGRQFSNSRSEMNVSTLELGDSALYLCASTGGHYEQYFGPGTRLTVT.

The chain couples TRBV5-1 to TRBJ2-1; TRBD2 matches at 13 bases. CDR3 size: 15 residues. CDR1 is SGHRS, CDR2 YFSETQ, per germline. J gave up 9 bases and V 3 bases, and 6 bases lay outside the gene matches. The CDR3 loop reads CASSSTLAGGREQFF. The DNA of the CDR3 is TGCGCCAGCAGCTCGACACTAGCGGGAGGGCGTGAGCAGTTCTTC.

A remark on this clonotype: A read error may produce the germline difference seen at one junction end. The chain employs TRBV11-2 and TRBJ2-3, with 9 bases that match TRBD2. Germline V gene lookup returns CDR1 SGHAT and CDR2 FQNNGV. CDR3 length: 17 amino acids. The CDR3 DNA reads TGTGCCATCAGCTTGCCATGGGGCGGGAGGGCTACAGGTACGCAGTATTTT. It translates to CAISLPWGGRATGTQYF. The full variable domain, with the rest looked up from reference TRBV11-2 and TRBJ2-3, is EAGVAQSPRYKIIEKRQSVAFWCNPISGHATLYWYQQILGQGPKLLIQFQNNGVVDDSQLPKDRFSAERLKGVDSTLKIQPAKLEDSAVYLCAISLPWGGRATGTQYFGPGTRLTVL.

Turning to this clonotype: It is likely a read error, because the conserved phenylalanine at the end of the CDR3 is missing. The chain is built from TRBV10-2 and TRBJ2-1; a weak D match, TRBD1 (5 bases). In germline, CDR1 is WSHSY, CDR2 SAAADI. The CDR3 is 11 residues long. V lost 8 bases and J 7 bases, leaving 9 bases between the germline ends. The CDR3 here is CASVRVNEQFL. CDR3 in DNA: TGCGCCAGCGTCAGGGTAAATGAGCAGTTCCTC.

For this clonotype: One end of the junction fails to match germline, which may point to a read error. DNA for the CDR3: TGTGTCAGCAGCCAAATGGGTTTAGGAGCTTTCTTT. Its translation is CVSSQMGLGAFF. This sequence joins TRBV3-1 and TRBJ1-1; D uncertain. The germline gives CDR1 LGHDT, CDR2 YNNKEL (reference sequence). The CDR3 extends over 12 amino acids.

This clonotype has ten or more counts. The chain uses TRBV6-5 and TRBJ2-1; 7 positions agree with TRBD2. The CDR3 extends over 15 amino acids. Germline values: CDR1 MNHEY, CDR2 SVGAGI. J lost 8 bases, V lost 0 bases, and 7 bases had no gene match. This chain's CDR3 is CASSYSSGTGHEQFF. CDR3 DNA: TGTGCCAGCAGTTACTCGAGCGGGACTGGGCATGAGCAGTTCTTC.

This clonotype was recorded many times. In nucleotides, the CDR3 is TGTGCCAGCAGGACAGTACAGGGGTCGAACACTGAAGCTTTCTTT. Protein: CASRTVQGSNTEAFF. The chain joins TRBV4-2 to TRBJ1-1; TRBD1 matches at 7 bases. The CDR3 sequence is 15 residues long. Per the germline V gene, CDR1 is LGHNA and CDR2 is YNFKEQ. Trimming removed 6 bases from V and 1 base from J; junction bases left unmatched: 8.

The chain uses TRBV18 and TRBJ1-5, with 8 bases lining up with TRBD1. Germline assignment: CDR1 KGHSH and CDR2 LQKENI. V dropped 6 bases and J dropped 4; count of bases not matched to a gene: 8. CDR3 size: 15 residues. The CDR3 region has the DNA TGTGCCAGCTCCCAACAGGGGGTGATGAATCAGCCCCAGCATTTT. Translating it yields CASSQQGVMNQPQHF.

The chain has TRBV14 and TRBJ1-4; D ambiguous. V dropped 1 base and J dropped 8 bases, with 14 bases sitting between them. The CDR3 runs 15 residues. The germline V gene has CDR1 SGHDN and CDR2 FVKESK. CDR3 in amino acids: CASSQVGRAREKLFF. Here the CDR3 DNA reads TGTGCCAGCAGCCAAGTTGGCCGGGCGAGGGAAAAACTGTTTTTT.

Remarks on this clonotype: The final CDR3 position lacks the conserved phenylalanine or tryptophan, pointing to a likely read error. This chain links TRBV7-9 with TRBJ1-1; D remains ambiguous. V lost 3 bases, J lost 0 bases, and 5 bases lay in between. Germline V gene lookup returns CDR1 SEHNR and CDR2 FQNEAQ (reference sequence). There are 13 residues in the CDR3. The CDR3 DNA follows: TGTGCCAGCAGCTTGGCACTGAACACTGAAGCTTTCCCT. Translated, it gives CASSLALNTEAFP.

This sequence joins TRBV29-1 and TRBJ1-2; 10 bases are shared with TRBD1. Germline values: CDR1 SQVTM, CDR2 ANQGSEA. V lost 4 bases to trimming and J lost 4 bases; unmatched junction nucleotides: 3. This CDR3 is 13 amino acids long. Written as DNA, the CDR3 is TGCAGCGTTGGATGGACAGGGGGCTATGGCTACACCTTC. It encodes CSVGWTGGYGYTF.

V gene TRBV10-3 combines with J gene TRBJ2-1; 9 positions match TRBD1. This CDR3 contains 16 residues. Germline trimming cut 6 bases from V and 12 bases from J; bases unmatched to any gene: 18. Germline V gives CDR1 ENHRY, CDR2 SYGVKD. The chain's CDR3 is CAIRAPGTGKSDTQFF. DNA of the CDR3: TGTGCCATCAGGGCCCCCGGGACAGGGAAATCAGATACGCAGTTCTTC.

The chain couples TRBV20-1 to TRBJ2-7; D gene ambiguous. Between the trimmed V and J ends, which lost 6 bases and 7 bases, there was a span of 19 bases. Germline CDR1 is DFQATT and CDR2 is SNEGSKA (reference sequence). The CDR3 loop spans 13 amino acids. The CDR3 coding sequence is TGCAGTGCCCCAGTCTCGCAGGCTGGAGAGCAGTACTTC. Translated, it gives CSAPVSQAGEQYF.

In its sample, this clonotype was seen many times. This chain connects TRBV6-5 to TRBJ2-2, with 9 bases aligning to TRBD1. The CDR3 loop spans 13 amino acids. Germline loops: CDR1 MNHEY, CDR2 SVGAGI. V lost 6 bases and J lost 6; bases outside the gene matches: 2. CDR3 bases: TGTGCCAGCAGAAGACAGGGGGCCGGGGAGCTGTTTTTT. Its translation: CASRRQGAGELFF.

This sequence joins TRBV6-2 or TRBV6-3 and TRBJ2-3; the D gene is possibly TRBD2 (5 bases). The CDR3 consists of 13 residues. Germline CDR1 and CDR2: MNHEY and SVGEGT. V dropped 2 bases and J dropped 10 bases, with 13 bases sitting between them. CDR3 coding DNA: TGTGCCAGCAGTTACGACCTCCGGGATTCGCAGTATTTT. It yields the protein CASSYDLRDSQYF.